The TCR beta chain under discussion was sequenced for a study of cytomegalovirus exposure and HLA in healthy donors. As for the study in general: An earlier analysis found around 120 million unique TCR beta sequences from approximately 190 million T cells. The early release's HLA-typed donors yielded roughly 85 million unique TCRs. Genetic ancestry analysis placed approximately 80% of the roughly 400 donors that were genotyped in the Caucasian-associated cluster.

V dropped 6 bases and J dropped 5; count of bases not matched to a gene: 4. The CDR3 loop spans 15 amino acids. CDR1 and CDR2 from the germline V gene are SGHTA and FQGNSA. Points from the study as a whole: A list of 164 TCR beta chains associated with cytomegalovirus was given.

Primers included in the PCR were 60 Vbeta and 13 Jbeta primers. Profiled with immunoSEQ multiplex PCR; TCRdb holds only in-frame clones, not every one. The sample contains about 180,000 clones, about four fifths of which appear only once. Notes on this clone: The antigen remains unidentified.

The material sequenced was PBMCs. The chain combines TRBV7-2 with TRBJ2-2, with 12 positions matching TRBD2. This sequence originates from a man in his forties in good health and CMV-seronegative. The CDR3 sequence is CASRLGLAGTGELFF. The CDR3 DNA is TGTGCCAGCAGGTTGGGACTAGCGGGTACCGGGGAGCTGTTTTTT.